A single sample is the source of the 8 T cell receptor beta chains below, sequenced in a study of CD4+ T cells in melanoma. The repertoire was sequenced with immunoSEQ multiplex PCR; TCRdb's copy has only in-frame clones and lacks some. The repertoire holds roughly 110,000 clones, roughly 90% seen once, with 2.5% to 3.5% in the top ten. The sequenced sample was peripheral blood. Receptors were obtained from a human donor with melanoma.

The chain has TRBV7-9 and TRBJ1-4; 8 nucleotides agree with TRBD1. The CDR3 is made up of 15 amino acids. The V segment lost 5 bases and the J segment 6 bases; nucleotides outside the gene matches: 8. Germline V gene data show CDR1 as SEHNR and CDR2 as FQNEAQ (reference sequence). The CDR3 loop is CASSLWTGPDEKLFF. The CDR3 nucleotides are TGTGCCAGCAGCCTGTGGACAGGGCCAGATGAAAAACTGTTTTTT.

This rearrangement joins TRBV2 to TRBJ2-6; D is perhaps TRBD2 (6 bases). The V gene lost 7 bases and the J gene lost 0 bases, with 13 bases spanning the gap. CDR1 and CDR2 (germline): SNHLY, FYNNEI. The CDR3 loop spans 16 amino acids. CDR3 DNA: TGTGCCAGCATGCGGGACGGAGACTCTGGGGCCAACGTCCTGACTTTC. Protein sequence: CASMRDGDSGANVLTF.

The chain carries TRBV9 and TRBJ2-5; D not certain. The CDR3 contains 16 residues. The V gene lost 4 bases and the J gene lost 5 bases, with 21 bases spanning the gap. Germline CDR1 SGDLS, CDR2 YYNGEE. The DNA of the CDR3 is TGTGCCAGCAGCTATCGAGACGGCCTCGGTAGGGAGACCCAGTACTTC. Protein: CASSYRDGLGRETQYF.

This clone has more than one count but fewer than ten. This chain uses TRBV6-1 with TRBJ2-5, with no clear D. The CDR3 has 14 amino acids. V dropped 8 bases and J dropped 4 bases, with 17 bases sitting between them. The germline V gene encodes CDR1 MNHNS and CDR2 SASEGT. The CDR3 protein is CASDSKKSGETQYF. The DNA for the CDR3 is TGTGCCAGCGACTCTAAGAAATCGGGAGAGACCCAGTACTTC.

This clone was counted only a few times. The chain recombines TRBV14 with TRBJ1-5; D is undetermined. V shed 1 base and J shed 4 bases, with 5 bases lying between them. Germline V gene data show CDR1 as SGHDN and CDR2 as FVKESK. CDR3 length: 13 amino acids. The CDR3 DNA sequence: TGTGCCAGCAGCCAAGGTTGGAATCAGCCCCAGCATTTT. This encodes CASSQGWNQPQHF.

The CDR3 sequence is CASSIQAGPYEQYF. The CDR3 DNA follows: TGTGCCAGTAGTATACAAGCGGGCCCCTACGAGCAGTACTTC. V usage is TRBV19 and J usage is TRBJ2-7, with D tentatively TRBD2 (6 bases). Trimming removed 2 bases at V and 2 bases at J, with 10 bases between. Germline lookup yields CDR1 LNHDA and CDR2 SQIVND (reference sequence). CDR3 length equals 14 residues. Filled out from reference TRBV19 and TRBJ2-7, the complete variable domain reads DGGITQSPKYLFRKEGQNVTLSCEQNLNHDAMYWYRQDPGQGLRLIYYSQIVNDFQKGDIAEGYSVSREKKESFPLTVTSAQKNPTAFYLCASSIQAGPYEQYFGPGTRLTVT.

The rearrangement links TRBV4-3 to TRBJ1-6; D is undetermined. Germline CDR1 LGHNA, CDR2 YSLEER. The V and J ends lost 0 bases and 4 bases respectively, with 7 bases between them. This CDR3 has 15 amino acids. This CDR3 is CASSQDRQYNSPLHF. CDR3 DNA: TGCGCCAGCAGCCAAGATCGGCAGTATAATTCACCCCTCCACTTT.

This clone was recorded only once. This chain connects TRBV5-1 to TRBJ2-5; 9 positions agree with TRBD2. With 0 bases clipped from V and 2 bases from J, the junction kept 5 bases outside the gene matches. This CDR3 region has 16 residues. Per germline, CDR1 SGHRS and CDR2 YFSETQ. The CDR3 DNA follows: TGCGCCAGCAGCTTGGGTCCTAGCGGGATGCAAGAGACCCAGTACTTC. Translation gives CASSLGPSGMQETQYF.